These 27 T cell receptor beta chains came from one sample sequenced in a study of tumor and adjacent non-tumor tissue in lung cancer. A modified ARM-PCR protocol with three rounds of nested PCR amplified TCRbeta. TCRdb ran MiXCR on the multiplex PCR reads and lists one entry per CDR3 protein. The sample has 55,000 to 70,000 distinct CDR3 sequences; roughly 56% are singletons. RNA was extracted from bulk tissue without any cell sorting. The sequencing input was lung tumor tissue. The receptors derive from a man aged 45-65 years with non-small cell lung cancer.

A remark on this clonotype: A read error may produce the germline difference seen at one junction end. The genes are TRBV5-6 and TRBJ1-5; tentative D call: TRBD1 (6 bases). Germline V CDR1 and CDR2: SGHDT, YYEEEE. This CDR3 has 15 amino acids. Written as DNA, the CDR3 is TGTGCCAGCAGCTTCGAGGGGGGAGGCAATCAGCCCCATCATTTT. This translates into CASSFEGGGNQPHHF.

This clonotype showed up many times. The J gene is TRBJ2-1, the V gene TRBV20-1, with 8 bases that match TRBD2. Germline V gene sequence: CDR1 DFQATT, CDR2 SNEGSKA (reference sequence). The CDR3 totals 12 residues. V lost 3 bases and J lost 8; bases outside the gene matches: 3. The CDR3 loop is CSARSGGDEQFF. The CDR3, as DNA: TGCAGTGCTAGGAGCGGGGGCGATGAGCAGTTCTTC.

With regard to this clonotype: A much larger clonotype is one base distant, so this may be a read error. The genes are TRBV6-6 and TRBJ2-3, with no clear D. Germline V gives CDR1 MNHNY, CDR2 SVGAGI (reference sequence). This CDR3 contains 14 residues. V gave up 7 bases and J gave up 1 base, with 12 bases separating them. The DNA for the CDR3 is TGTGCCAGCACGAGGTTTGGGGGCACAGATACGCAGTATTTT. Encoded protein: CASTRFGGTDTQYF.

This clonotype has just one count. This chain uses TRBV7-8 with TRBJ2-5, with TRBD1 as a possible D gene (6 bases). Germline V CDR1 and CDR2: SGHVS, FQNEAQ. The CDR3 runs 14 residues. Between the trimmed V and J ends, which lost 5 bases and 3 bases, there was a span of 13 bases. The CDR3 region has the DNA TGTGCCAGCAGCCTAGGGGGACACGAAGAGACCCAGTACTTC. This codes for CASSLGGHEETQYF.

Relative to its sample, this clonotype is medium-sized (0.01 to 0.1%). The genes are TRBV11-2 and TRBJ2-3; no clear D gene. With 2 bases removed from V and 0 bases from J, the gap between germline ends came to 9 bases. CDR1 SGHAT and CDR2 FQNNGV come from the germline V gene. The CDR3 extends over 15 amino acids. This CDR3 is CASSLMSSSTDTQYF. In nucleotides, the CDR3 is TGTGCCAGCAGCTTAATGAGCTCTAGCACAGATACGCAGTATTTT. The whole variable domain, remainder taken from reference TRBV11-2 and TRBJ2-3, is EAGVAQSPRYKIIEKRQSVAFWCNPISGHATLYWYQQILGQGPKLLIQFQNNGVVDDSQLPKDRFSAERLKGVDSTLKIQPAKLEDSAVYLCASSLMSSSTDTQYFGPGTRLTVL.

In regard to this clonotype: The CDR3 end shows no conserved phenylalanine or tryptophan, and so a read error is likely. As DNA, the CDR3 is TGTGCCAGCAGATTATCCAACGGGCCTGATGCGCAGTATTAT. Protein sequence: CASRLSNGPDAQYY. The chain couples TRBV12-3 or TRBV12-4 to TRBJ2-3, with D hard to call. The CDR3 runs 14 residues. Trimming removed 6 bases from V and 10 bases from J, with 20 bases in between.

With regard to this clonotype: The junction and the germline gene differ at one end; a read error may be behind it. V usage is TRBV29-1 and J usage is TRBJ2-5; unclear D gene. Germline V gives CDR1 SQVTM, CDR2 ANQGSEA. The CDR3 covers 13 residues. The CDR3 sequence is CIVEKGPRGTQYF. The CDR3 DNA reads as TGCATCGTTGAAAAAGGGCCCCGCGGGACCCAGTACTTC.

As to this clonotype: A read error may be the cause here, since a much bigger clone is one base away. This chain uses TRBV20-1 with TRBJ1-5, with D uncertain. Germline values: CDR1 DFQATT, CDR2 SNEGSKA (reference sequence). There are 15 residues in the CDR3. V lost 0 bases, J lost 1 base, and 10 bases lay in between. CDR3 sequence reads: CSARDLVLSNQPQHF. The CDR3 DNA follows: TGCAGTGCTAGAGATCTGGTTCTCAGCAATCAGCCCCAGCATTTT.

This clonotype is a singleton in its sample. A much larger clone lies one base from this, so it may be a read error. V usage is TRBV14 and J usage is TRBJ1-2; no clear D. Germline V gives CDR1 SGHDN, CDR2 FVKESK. The CDR3 consists of 13 residues. CDR3 residues: CVSSQVPSYGYTF. The DNA for the CDR3 is TGTGTCAGCAGCCAAGTCCCGTCCTATGGCTACACCTTC.

This clonotype appeared many times. The CDR3 region has the DNA TGTGCCAGCAGCCCAGGGACTAGCGGGAGGGTCAATGAGCAGTTCTTC. Translating gives CASSPGTSGRVNEQFF. The chain is built from TRBV13 and TRBJ2-1, with 16 bases fitting TRBD2. With V trimmed by 5 bases and J by 6 bases, 4 bases remained unmatched. The CDR3 loop spans 16 amino acids. Germline-derived CDR1 and CDR2 are PRHDT and FYEKMQ (reference sequence).

There are a few counts of this clonotype. The chain has TRBV5-1 and TRBJ2-3; D might be TRBD1 (5 bases). The CDR3 has 14 amino acids. Germline CDR1 SGHRS, CDR2 YFSETQ. The ends were cut back, 0 bases at V and 2 bases at J, with 7 bases in the middle. This CDR3 is CASSLEQVTDTQYF. CDR3 in DNA: TGCGCCAGCAGCTTGGAACAGGTCACAGATACGCAGTATTTT.

This clonotype was counted many times. The chain has TRBV29-1 and TRBJ2-3; 7 nucleotides agree with TRBD2. The CDR3 has 15 residues. V shed 4 bases and J 1 base; nucleotides not matched to a gene: 8. CDR1 is SQVTM, CDR2 ANQGSEA, per germline. As DNA, the CDR3 is TGCAGCGTTGGATCTGGCGGGAGTCGCACAGATACGCAGTATTTT. Its protein is CSVGSGGSRTDTQYF.

Remarks on this clonotype: An end of the junction does not agree with germline; a read error may underlie this. The chain joins TRBV28 to TRBJ2-7; D possibly corresponds to TRBD1 (6 bases). There are 14 residues in the CDR3. Germline CDR1 reads MDHEN; CDR2 reads SYDVKM. The DNA of the CDR3 is TGTGCCAGCACCTGGACAGCGAGCTTCTACGGGCAGTACTTC. It translates to CASTWTASFYGQYF. The full variable domain, rest sourced from reference TRBV28 and TRBJ2-7, is DVKVTQSSRYLVKRTGEKVFLECVQDMDHENMFWYRQDPGLGLRLIYFSYDVKMKEKGDIPEGYSVSREKKERFSLILESASTNQTSMYLCASTWTASFYGQYFGPGTRLTVT.

This clonotype was seen a handful of times. A read error may explain this, as a much larger clone is one base away. The V gene is TRBV5-6, the J gene TRBJ2-7, with D possibly called TRBD1 or TRBD2 (6 bases each). Germline V gene lookup returns CDR1 SGHDT and CDR2 YYEEEE. The CDR3 has 14 residues. The DNA of the CDR3 is TGTACCAGCAGCTGGGGGGACATTTCCTACGAGCAGTACTTC. This gives the protein CTSSWGDISYEQYF.

For this clonotype: This may be a read error: a much more frequent sequence differs by one nucleotide. This CDR3 is CTSSLAGPDTQYF. The CDR3 nucleotides read TGTACCAGCAGCTTAGCGGGCCCAGATACGCAGTATTTT. The chain combines TRBV5-4 with TRBJ2-3; 7 bases agree with TRBD2. CDR1 is SGHNT, CDR2 YYREEE, per germline (reference sequence). The length of the CDR3 is 13 residues.

This clonotype was counted only a few times. This may stem from a read error, because a much larger clone lies one nucleotide away. The chain is built from TRBV14 and TRBJ2-7; D may be TRBD2 (6 bases). Germline V gene data show CDR1 as SGHDN and CDR2 as FVKESK. The CDR3 is 15 residues long. The CDR3 reads CVSSQGAGSSYEQYF. CDR3 nucleotide sequence: TGTGTCAGCAGCCAAGGGGCGGGAAGCTCCTACGAGCAGTACTTC. Together with reference TRBV14 and TRBJ2-7, the CDR3 gives the full variable domain: EAGVTQFPSHSVIEKGQTVTLRCDPISGHDNLYWYRRVMGKEIKFLLHFVKESKQDESGMPNNRFLAERTGGTYSTLKVQPAELEDSGVYFCVSSQGAGSSYEQYFGPGTRLTVT.

CDR3 DNA sequence: TGTGCCAGCAGCTTTGGCGGGGGAGACACCGGGGAGCTGTTTTTT. It is translated as CASSFGGGDTGELFF. The rearrangement links TRBV7-9 to TRBJ2-2; TRBD2 agrees at 7 bases. Germline CDR1 is SEHNR and CDR2 is FQNEAQ (reference sequence). The V segment lost 3 bases and the J segment 3 bases; nucleotides outside the gene matches: 4. CDR3 length: 15 residues.

On this clonotype: Sequence at one end of the junction differs from germline and may be a read error. The V call is TRBV6-5, the J call TRBJ2-2; no reliable D call. CDR3 length: 16 amino acids. Germline loops: CDR1 MNHEY, CDR2 SVGAGI. The CDR3 loop is CASRRVGYMNTWELFF. CDR3 coding DNA: TGTGCCAGCAGAAGGGTCGGTTATATGAACACCTGGGAGCTGTTTTTT.

This clonotype was recorded only once. A junction boundary mismatches the germline segment, possibly from a read error. J is TRBJ2-7 and V is TRBV5-1, with TRBD1 as a possible D gene (6 bases). This CDR3 contains 16 residues. Germline CDR1 and CDR2: SGHRS and YFSETQ. CDR3 in amino acids: CTSSLVTGMGFYERYF. The CDR3 DNA sequence: TGCACCAGCAGCTTGGTAACAGGGATGGGGTTCTACGAGCGGTACTTC.

This clonotype appeared many times. The chain couples TRBV12-3 or TRBV12-4 to TRBJ2-3, with no clear D. The CDR3 is 14 residues long. V lost 3 bases and J lost 4, with 11 bases in between. The CDR3 coding sequence is TGTGCCAGCAGTTTTGGGGTAGCAGCAGATACGCAGTATTTT. It codes for CASSFGVAADTQYF.

A note on this clonotype: This could be a read error, since a much larger clone is one nucleotide away. This chain links TRBV6-2 or TRBV6-3 with TRBJ1-2; 7 nucleotides align to TRBD1. In germline, CDR1 is MNHEY, CDR2 SVGEGT. The CDR3 loop spans 15 amino acids. V lost 6 bases, J lost 6 bases, and 13 bases stayed unmatched. The CDR3, as DNA: TGTGCCAGCAGAGTATCCCTAGGGACAGTCCATGGCTACACCTTC. Amino acid sequence: CASRVSLGTVHGYTF.

In nucleotides, the CDR3 is TGCGCCAGCAGCCAAGATCAGCTGGGGCAGGTCTCCTACAATGAGCAGTTCTTC. Translating it yields CASSQDQLGQVSYNEQFF. This sequence joins TRBV4-1 and TRBJ2-1, with a weak D call TRBD1 (5 bases). The CDR3 length is 18 residues. CDR1 and CDR2 (germline): MGHRA, YSYEKL. V was trimmed by 0 bases and J by 0 bases, leaving 15 bases between them.

This clonotype was recorded once. One end of the junction fails to match germline, which may point to a read error. The chain has TRBV4-1 and TRBJ1-5, with D perhaps TRBD1 (6 bases). CDR3 length: 14 amino acids. The germline V gene encodes CDR1 MGHRA and CDR2 YSYEKL. CDR3: CTSSHRTDNQPQHF. The CDR3 coding sequence is TGCACCAGCAGCCACCGGACAGACAATCAGCCGCAGCATTTT.

Concerning this clonotype itself: No conserved phenylalanine or tryptophan is present at the end of the CDR3, so a read error is the likely explanation. The gene calls are TRBV11-2 and TRBJ2-3, with D possibly matching TRBD2 (5 bases). With 5 bases removed from V and 0 bases from J, the gap between germline ends came to 15 bases. In germline, CDR1 is SGHAT, CDR2 FQNNGV. The CDR3 runs 16 residues. The CDR3 sequence is CASSRRLAKSTDTQYS. In DNA form, the CDR3 reads TGTGCCAGCAGCCGCCGTCTAGCAAAAAGCACAGATACGCAGTATTCT.

Details on this clonotype: A much more abundant neighbour one base away suggests this may be a read error. The V call is TRBV6-6, the J call TRBJ2-4; D may be TRBD1 (5 bases). Trimming took 7 bases from V and 3 from J, leaving 16 bases between them. This CDR3 comprises 15 residues. Germline values: CDR1 MNHNY, CDR2 SVGAGI (reference sequence). DNA for the CDR3: TGTGCCAGCATCCGGCAGGGCATCGGCAAAAACATTCAGTACTTC. This translates into CASIRQGIGKNIQYF.

As concerns this clonotype: Mismatch with germline at one junction end may stem from a read error. The gene calls are TRBV6-5 and TRBJ2-5, with 7 bases lining up with TRBD2. The CDR3 contains 14 residues. Germline V gene data show CDR1 as MNHEY and CDR2 as SVGAGI. DNA for the CDR3: TGTGCCAGCTCTTTAGCGTGCGGGGGAGAGGCCCAGTACTTC. It codes for CASSLACGGEAQYF.

As to this clonotype: This may stem from a read error, because a much larger clone lies one nucleotide away. This rearrangement joins TRBV12-3 or TRBV12-4 to TRBJ1-5; weak D call: TRBD1 (5 bases). The CDR3 runs to 13 residues. V shed 9 bases and J shed 5 bases, with 14 bases lying between them. The CDR3 sequence: CARRGRAYQPQHF. For the CDR3, the DNA is TGTGCCAGGCGGGGCAGGGCTTATCAGCCCCAGCATTTT.